This TCR beta chain comes out of a study of response to subunit inactivated influenza vaccine. Study results and limitations: Researchers suggested that each seasonal influenza vaccination recruits few new T cells.

TCRdb re-derived calls from the RT-PCR reads in MiXCR, one entry per CDR3 protein. The repertoire has hundreds of thousands of distinct CDR3 sequences, about a fifth of them found once; the top ten carry approximately 11%. The CDR3 consists of 19 residues. Germline V gives CDR1 MNHEY, CDR2 SVGEGT. Germline trimming cut 0 bases from V and 5 bases from J; bases unmatched to any gene: 15. This clonotype occurred many times. The antigen remains undetermined. The sequence was obtained from a man in his fifties or sixties who received an inactivated influenza vaccine. The sample was PBMCs from blood, taken about 5 days after vaccination. J is TRBJ2-5 and V is TRBV6-2 or TRBV6-3; 10 nucleotides align to TRBD2. This CDR3 reads CASSYSTGLAAILSETQYF. The CDR3 DNA follows: TGTGCCAGCAGTTACTCGACCGGACTAGCGGCCATCCTGAGCGAGACCCAGTACTTC.